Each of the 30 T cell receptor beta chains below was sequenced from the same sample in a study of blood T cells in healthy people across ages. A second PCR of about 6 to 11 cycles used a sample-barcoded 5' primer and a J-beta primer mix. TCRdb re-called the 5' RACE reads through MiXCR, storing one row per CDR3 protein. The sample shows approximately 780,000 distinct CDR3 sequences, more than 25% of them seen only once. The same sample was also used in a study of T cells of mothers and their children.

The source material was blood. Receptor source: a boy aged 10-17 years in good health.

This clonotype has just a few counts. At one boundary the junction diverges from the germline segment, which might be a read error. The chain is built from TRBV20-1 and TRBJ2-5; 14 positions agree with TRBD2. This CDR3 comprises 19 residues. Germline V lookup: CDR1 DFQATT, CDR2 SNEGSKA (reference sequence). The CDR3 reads CSARAAGTSGGPSSYEQCF. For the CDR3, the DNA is TGCAGTGCTAGGGCTGCCGGGACTAGCGGGGGCCCGAGCTCCTACGAGCAGTGCTTC.

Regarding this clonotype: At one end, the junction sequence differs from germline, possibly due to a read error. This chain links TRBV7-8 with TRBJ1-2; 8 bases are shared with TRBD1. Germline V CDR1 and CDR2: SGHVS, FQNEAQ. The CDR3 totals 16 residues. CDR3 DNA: TGTGCCAGCAGCTTAGGGGAGGGACAGGCGCTCTATGGCTGCACCTTC. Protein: CASSLGEGQALYGCTF.

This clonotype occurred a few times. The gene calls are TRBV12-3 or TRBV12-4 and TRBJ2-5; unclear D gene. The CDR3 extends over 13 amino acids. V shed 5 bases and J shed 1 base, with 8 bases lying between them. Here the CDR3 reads CASSLWTQETQYF. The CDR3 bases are TGTGCCAGCAGTCTATGGACCCAAGAGACCCAGTACTTC.

CDR3: CASSLAPSGEETQYF. The CDR3 nucleotides are TGCGCCAGCAGCTTGGCGCCCTCGGGCGAAGAGACCCAGTACTTC. The genes are TRBV5-1 and TRBJ2-5; D uncertain. CDR3 length equals 15 residues. Germline V gene lookup returns CDR1 SGHRS and CDR2 YFSETQ. The ends were cut back, 0 bases at V and 3 bases at J, with 12 bases in the middle.

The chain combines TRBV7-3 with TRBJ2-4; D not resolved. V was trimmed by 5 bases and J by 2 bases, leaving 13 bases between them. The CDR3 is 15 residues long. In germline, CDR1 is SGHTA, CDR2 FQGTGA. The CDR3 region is CASSLEPDPKNIQYF. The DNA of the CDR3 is TGTGCCAGCAGCCTCGAACCAGATCCCAAAAACATTCAGTACTTC. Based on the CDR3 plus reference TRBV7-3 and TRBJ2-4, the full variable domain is GAGVSQTPSNKVTEKGKYVELRCDPISGHTALYWYRQSLGQGPEFLIYFQGTGAADDSGLPNDRFFAVRPEGSVSTLKIQRTERGDSAVYLCASSLEPDPKNIQYFGAGTRLSVL.

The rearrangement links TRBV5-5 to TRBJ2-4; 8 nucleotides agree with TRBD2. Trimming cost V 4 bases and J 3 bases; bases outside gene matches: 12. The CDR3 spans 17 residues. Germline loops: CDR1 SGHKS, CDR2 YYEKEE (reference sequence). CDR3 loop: CASSLTAGAESKNIQYF. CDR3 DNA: TGTGCCAGCAGCCTGACAGCGGGGGCGGAGAGCAAAAACATTCAGTACTTC. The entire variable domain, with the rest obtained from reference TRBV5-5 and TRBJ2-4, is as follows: DAGVTQSPTHLIKTRGQQVTLRCSPISGHKSVSWYQQVLGQGPQFIFQYYEKEERGRGNFPDRFSARQFPNYSSELNVNALLLGDSALYLCASSLTAGAESKNIQYFGAGTRLSVL.

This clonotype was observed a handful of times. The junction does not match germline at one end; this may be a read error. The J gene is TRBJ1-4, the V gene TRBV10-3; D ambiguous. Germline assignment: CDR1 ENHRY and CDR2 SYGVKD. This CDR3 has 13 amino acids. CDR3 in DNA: TGTGCCATCAAGGAGGGCCCGAGGGAAAAACTGTTCTTT. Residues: CAIKEGPREKLFF.

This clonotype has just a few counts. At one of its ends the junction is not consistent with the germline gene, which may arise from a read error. CDR3 sequence (DNA): TGTGCCAGCAGCTTTATAGGGAAACAAGAAACCCAGTACTTC. Amino acids: CASSFIGKQETQYF. The rearrangement uses TRBV7-9 and TRBJ2-5; D gene uncertain. This CDR3 has 14 residues. The germline V gene has CDR1 SEHNR and CDR2 FQNEAQ (reference sequence).

CDR3: CASSGTGHLGYGYTF. CDR3 DNA sequence: TGTGCCAGCAGTGGCACAGGGCACCTGGGCTATGGCTACACCTTC. The chain employs TRBV25-1 and TRBJ1-2; a weak D match, TRBD1 (6 bases). This CDR3 has 15 residues. Germline-derived CDR1 and CDR2 are MGHDK and SYGVNS. Trimming cost V 4 bases and J 4 bases, with 16 bases left between them.

As DNA, the CDR3 is TGCGCCAGCAGTGTACGATTCACAGATACGCAGTATTTT. This translates into CASSVRFTDTQYF. This sequence joins TRBV10-1 and TRBJ2-3; D gene ambiguous. The V gene lost 4 bases and the J gene lost 2 bases, with 7 bases spanning the gap. There are 13 residues in the CDR3. Germline V gene sequence: CDR1 WNHNN, CDR2 SYGVQD (reference sequence).

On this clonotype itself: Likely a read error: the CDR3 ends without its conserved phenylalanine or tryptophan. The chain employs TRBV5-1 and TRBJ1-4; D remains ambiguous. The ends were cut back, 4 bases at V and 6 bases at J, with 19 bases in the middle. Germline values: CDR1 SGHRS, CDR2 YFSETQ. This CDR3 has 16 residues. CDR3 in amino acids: CASSTGSRARDEKLFS. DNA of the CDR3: TGCGCCAGCAGCACTGGGAGCCGGGCGAGGGATGAAAAACTGTTTTCT.

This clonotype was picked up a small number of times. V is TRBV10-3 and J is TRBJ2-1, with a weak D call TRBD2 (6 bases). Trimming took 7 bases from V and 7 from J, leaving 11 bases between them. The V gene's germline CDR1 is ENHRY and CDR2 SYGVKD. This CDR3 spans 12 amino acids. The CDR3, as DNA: TGTGCCATCAAGGGTGGGACTAATGAGCAGTTCTTC. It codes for CAIKGGTNEQFF.

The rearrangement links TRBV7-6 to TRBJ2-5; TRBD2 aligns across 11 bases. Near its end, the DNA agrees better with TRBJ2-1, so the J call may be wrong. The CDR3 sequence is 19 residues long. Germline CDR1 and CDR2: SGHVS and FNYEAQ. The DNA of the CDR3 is TGTGCCAGCAGCTTAGTAGGGACTAGCGGTCTCGGGGCCTACAATGAGCAGTTCTTC. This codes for CASSLVGTSGLGAYNEQFF.

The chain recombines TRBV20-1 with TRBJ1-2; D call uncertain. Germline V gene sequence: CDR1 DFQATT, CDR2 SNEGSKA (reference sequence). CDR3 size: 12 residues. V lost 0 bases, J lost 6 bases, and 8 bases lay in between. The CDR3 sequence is CSARDEGNGYTF. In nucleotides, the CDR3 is TGCAGTGCTAGAGATGAAGGCAATGGCTACACCTTC.

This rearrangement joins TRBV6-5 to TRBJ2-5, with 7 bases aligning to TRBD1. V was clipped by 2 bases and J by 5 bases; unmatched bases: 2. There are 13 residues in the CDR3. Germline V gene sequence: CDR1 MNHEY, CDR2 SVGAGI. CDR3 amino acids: CASSYDRAETQYF. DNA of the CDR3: TGTGCCAGCAGTTACGACAGGGCCGAGACCCAGTACTTC.

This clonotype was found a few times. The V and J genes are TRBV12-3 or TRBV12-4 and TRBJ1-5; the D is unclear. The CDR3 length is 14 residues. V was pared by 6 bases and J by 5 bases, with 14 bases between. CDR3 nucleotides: TGTGCCAGCAGCCAAGACGAACTATATCAGCCCCAGCATTTT. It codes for CASSQDELYQPQHF.

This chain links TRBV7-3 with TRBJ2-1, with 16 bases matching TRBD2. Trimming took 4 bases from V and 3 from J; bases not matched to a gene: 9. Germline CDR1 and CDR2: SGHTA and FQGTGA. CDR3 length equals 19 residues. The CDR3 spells CASSSPGTSGGAIYNEQFF. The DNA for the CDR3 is TGTGCCAGCAGCTCGCCCGGGACTAGCGGGGGGGCGATCTACAATGAGCAGTTCTTC. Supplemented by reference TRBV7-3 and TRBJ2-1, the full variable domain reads GAGVSQTPSNKVTEKGKYVELRCDPISGHTALYWYRQSLGQGPEFLIYFQGTGAADDSGLPNDRFFAVRPEGSVSTLKIQRTERGDSAVYLCASSSPGTSGGAIYNEQFFGPGTRLTVL.

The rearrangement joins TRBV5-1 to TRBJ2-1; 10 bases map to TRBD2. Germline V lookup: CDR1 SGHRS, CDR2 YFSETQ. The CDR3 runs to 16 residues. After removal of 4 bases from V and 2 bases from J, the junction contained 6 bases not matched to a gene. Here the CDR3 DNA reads TGCGCCAGCAGCCCGGGACTAGCGAAAACCTACAATGAGCAGTTCTTC. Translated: CASSPGLAKTYNEQFF.

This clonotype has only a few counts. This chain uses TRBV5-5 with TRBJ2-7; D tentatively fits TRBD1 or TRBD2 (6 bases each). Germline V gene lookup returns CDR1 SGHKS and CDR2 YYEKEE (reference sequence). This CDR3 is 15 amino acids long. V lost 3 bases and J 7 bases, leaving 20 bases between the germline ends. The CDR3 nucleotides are TGTGCCAGCAGCTCCCGGTGGGGGGCCCTGTGGGAGCAGTACTTC. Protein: CASSSRWGALWEQYF. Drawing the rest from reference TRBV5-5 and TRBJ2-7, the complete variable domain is DAGVTQSPTHLIKTRGQQVTLRCSPISGHKSVSWYQQVLGQGPQFIFQYYEKEERGRGNFPDRFSARQFPNYSSELNVNALLLGDSALYLCASSSRWGALWEQYFGPGTRLTVT.

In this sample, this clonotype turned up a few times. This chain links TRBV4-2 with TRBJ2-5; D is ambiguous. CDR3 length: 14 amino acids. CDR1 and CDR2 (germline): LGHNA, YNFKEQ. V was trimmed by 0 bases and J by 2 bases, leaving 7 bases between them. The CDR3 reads CASSQEGLQETQYF. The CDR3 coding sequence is TGTGCCAGCAGCCAAGAAGGCCTTCAAGAGACCCAGTACTTC.

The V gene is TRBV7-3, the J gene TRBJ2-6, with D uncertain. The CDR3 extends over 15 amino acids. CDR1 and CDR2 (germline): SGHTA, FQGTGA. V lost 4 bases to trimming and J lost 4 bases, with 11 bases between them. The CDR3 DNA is TGTGCCAGCAGCTCCCCACGCTCCGGGGCCAACGTCCTGACTTTC. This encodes CASSSPRSGANVLTF.

This chain's CDR3 is CASSLSRVTDTQYF. CDR3 DNA sequence: TGTGCCAGCAGCTTAAGTCGAGTCACAGATACGCAGTATTTT. The rearrangement links TRBV13 to TRBJ2-3; unclear D gene. Germline V gene data show CDR1 as PRHDT and CDR2 as FYEKMQ (reference sequence). The CDR3 spans 14 residues. Trimming cost V 2 bases and J 2 bases, with 8 bases left between them.

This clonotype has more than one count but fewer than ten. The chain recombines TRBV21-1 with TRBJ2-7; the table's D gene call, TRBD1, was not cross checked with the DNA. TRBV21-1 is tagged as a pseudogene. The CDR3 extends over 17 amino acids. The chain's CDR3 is CASSKTTAIPVSYEQYF. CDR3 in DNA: TGTGCCAGCAGCAAAACGACAGCCATTCCCGTTTCCTACGAGCAGTACTTC.

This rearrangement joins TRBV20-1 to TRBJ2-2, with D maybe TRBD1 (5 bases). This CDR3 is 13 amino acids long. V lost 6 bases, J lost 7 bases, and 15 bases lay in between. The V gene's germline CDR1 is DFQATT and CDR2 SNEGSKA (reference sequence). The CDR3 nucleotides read TGCAGTGCGAGAAGACAGAGTGGCGGGGAGCTGTTTTTT. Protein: CSARRQSGGELFF.

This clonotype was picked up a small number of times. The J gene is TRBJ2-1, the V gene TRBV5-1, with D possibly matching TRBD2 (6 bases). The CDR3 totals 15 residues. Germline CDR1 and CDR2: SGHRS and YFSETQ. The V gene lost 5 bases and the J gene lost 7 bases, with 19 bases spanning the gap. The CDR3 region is CASSLSGSRENEQFF. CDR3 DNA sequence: TGCGCCAGCAGTCTGAGCGGGTCGAGGGAAAATGAGCAGTTCTTC.

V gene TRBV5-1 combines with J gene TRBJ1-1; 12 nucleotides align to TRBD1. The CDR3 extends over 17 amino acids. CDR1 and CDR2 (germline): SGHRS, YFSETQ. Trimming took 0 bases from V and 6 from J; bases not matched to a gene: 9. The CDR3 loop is CASSLGSGTGGYSEAFF. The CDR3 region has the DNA TGCGCCAGCAGCTTGGGGTCCGGGACAGGGGGCTACTCTGAAGCTTTCTTT.

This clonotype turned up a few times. The CDR3 region has the DNA TGTGCCACCAGCAGAGTCGGCTCAATGGAGACCCAGTACTTC. Translation: CATSRVGSMETQYF. The V gene is TRBV15, the J gene TRBJ2-1; D not certain. TRBJ2-5 matches the DNA end more closely, so the J call is doubtful. The CDR3 sequence is 14 residues long. The germline V gene encodes CDR1 LNHNV and CDR2 YYDKDF (reference sequence).

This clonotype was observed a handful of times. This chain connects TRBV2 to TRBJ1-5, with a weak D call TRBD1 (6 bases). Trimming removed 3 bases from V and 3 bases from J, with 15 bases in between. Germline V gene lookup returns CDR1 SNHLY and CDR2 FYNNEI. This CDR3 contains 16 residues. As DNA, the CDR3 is TGTGCCAGCAGTGAGGTGGCAGGGGTCACCAATCAGCCCCAGCATTTT. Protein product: CASSEVAGVTNQPQHF.

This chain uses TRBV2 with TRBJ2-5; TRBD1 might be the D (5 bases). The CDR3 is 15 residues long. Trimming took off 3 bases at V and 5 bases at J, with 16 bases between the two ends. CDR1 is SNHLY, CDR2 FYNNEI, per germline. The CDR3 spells CASSETAPPRETQYF. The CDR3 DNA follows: TGTGCCAGCAGTGAGACAGCCCCGCCGAGGGAGACCCAGTACTTC.

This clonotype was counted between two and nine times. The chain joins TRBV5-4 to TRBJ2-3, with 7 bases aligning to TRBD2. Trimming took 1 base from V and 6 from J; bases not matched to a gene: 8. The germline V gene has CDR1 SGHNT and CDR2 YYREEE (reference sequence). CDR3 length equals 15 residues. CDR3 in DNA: TGTGCCAGCAGCTTGTTATCACGGGGGGAGGATACGCAGTATTTT. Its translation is CASSLLSRGEDTQYF.